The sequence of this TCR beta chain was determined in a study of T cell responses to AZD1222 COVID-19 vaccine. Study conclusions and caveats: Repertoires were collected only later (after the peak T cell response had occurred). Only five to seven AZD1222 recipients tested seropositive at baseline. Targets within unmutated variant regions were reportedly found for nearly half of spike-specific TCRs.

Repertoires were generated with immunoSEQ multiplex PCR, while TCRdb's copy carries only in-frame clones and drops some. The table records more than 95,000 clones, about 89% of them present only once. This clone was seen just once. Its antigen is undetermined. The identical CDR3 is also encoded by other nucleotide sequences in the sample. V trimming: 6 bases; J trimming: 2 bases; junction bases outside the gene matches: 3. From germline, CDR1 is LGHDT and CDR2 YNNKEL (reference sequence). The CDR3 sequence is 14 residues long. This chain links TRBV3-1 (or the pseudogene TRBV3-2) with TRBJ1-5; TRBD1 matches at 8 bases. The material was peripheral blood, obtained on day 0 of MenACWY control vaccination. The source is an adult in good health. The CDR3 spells CASSQTGGNQPQHF. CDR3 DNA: TGTGCCAGCAGTCAGACAGGGGGCAATCAGCCCCAGCATTTT.